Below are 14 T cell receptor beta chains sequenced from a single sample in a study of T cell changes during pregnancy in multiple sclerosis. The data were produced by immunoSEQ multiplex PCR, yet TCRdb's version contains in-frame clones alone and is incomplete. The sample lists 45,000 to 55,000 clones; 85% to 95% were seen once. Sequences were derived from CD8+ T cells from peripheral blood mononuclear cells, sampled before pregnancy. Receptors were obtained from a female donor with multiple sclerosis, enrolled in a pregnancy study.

This CDR3 is CASSYTGSGYTF. CDR3 coding DNA: TGTGCCAGCAGTTATACAGGGTCAGGCTACACCTTC. The chain couples TRBV11-2 to TRBJ1-2, with D possibly TRBD1 on 6 matching bases. Germline values: CDR1 SGHAT, CDR2 FQNNGV. The CDR3 runs to 12 residues. The V and J ends lost 6 bases and 8 bases respectively, with 13 bases between them.

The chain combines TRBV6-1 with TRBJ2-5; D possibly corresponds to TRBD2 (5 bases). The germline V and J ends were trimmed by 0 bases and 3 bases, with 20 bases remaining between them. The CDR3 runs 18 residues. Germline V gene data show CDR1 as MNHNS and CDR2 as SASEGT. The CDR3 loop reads CASSEAPGLLNFEETQYF. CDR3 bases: TGTGCCAGCAGTGAAGCGCCCGGACTCCTCAACTTTGAAGAGACCCAGTACTTC.

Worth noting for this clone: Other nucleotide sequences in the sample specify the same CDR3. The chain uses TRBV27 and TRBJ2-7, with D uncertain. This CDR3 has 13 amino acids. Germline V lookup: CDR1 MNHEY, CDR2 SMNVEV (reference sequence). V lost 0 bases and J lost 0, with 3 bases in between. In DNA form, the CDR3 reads TGTGCCAGCAGTTTATCTAACTCCTACGAGCAGTACTTC. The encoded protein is CASSLSNSYEQYF.

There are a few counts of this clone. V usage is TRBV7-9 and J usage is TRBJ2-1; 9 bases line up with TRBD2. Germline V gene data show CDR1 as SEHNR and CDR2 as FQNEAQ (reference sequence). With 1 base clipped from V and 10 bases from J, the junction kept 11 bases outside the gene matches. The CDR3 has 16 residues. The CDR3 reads CASSLGTGLAAGEQFF. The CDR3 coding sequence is TGTGCCAGCAGCTTAGGGACGGGACTAGCCGCCGGGGAGCAGTTCTTC.

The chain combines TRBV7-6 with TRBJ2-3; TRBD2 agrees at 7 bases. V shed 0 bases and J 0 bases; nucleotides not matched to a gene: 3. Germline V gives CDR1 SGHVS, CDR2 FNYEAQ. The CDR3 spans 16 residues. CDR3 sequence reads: CASSLASSGSTDTQYF. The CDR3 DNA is TGTGCCAGCAGCTTAGCGAGTAGCGGGAGCACAGATACGCAGTATTTT.

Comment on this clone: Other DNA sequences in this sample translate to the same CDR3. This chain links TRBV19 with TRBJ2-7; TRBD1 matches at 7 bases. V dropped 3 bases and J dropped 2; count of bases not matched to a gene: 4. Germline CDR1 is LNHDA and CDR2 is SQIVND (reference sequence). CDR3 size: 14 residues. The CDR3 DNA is TGTGCCAGTAGTATTGGGCAGGGGGCCTACGAGCAGTACTTC. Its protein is CASSIGQGAYEQYF.

CDR3 loop: CAISEGLAEYNEQFF. DNA of the CDR3: TGTGCCATCAGTGAAGGACTAGCGGAATACAATGAGCAGTTCTTC. V gene TRBV10-3 combines with J gene TRBJ2-1, with 10 bases that match TRBD2. CDR3 length equals 15 residues. Germline CDR1 ENHRY, CDR2 SYGVKD. Trimming took 3 bases from V and 4 from J; bases not matched to a gene: 3.

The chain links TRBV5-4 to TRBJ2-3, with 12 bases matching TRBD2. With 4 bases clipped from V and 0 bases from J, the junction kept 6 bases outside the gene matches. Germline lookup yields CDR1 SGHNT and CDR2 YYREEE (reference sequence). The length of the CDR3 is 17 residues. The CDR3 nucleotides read TGTGCCAGCAGCGGGGGACTAGCGGGCTCTAGCACAGATACGCAGTATTTT. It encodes CASSGGLAGSSTDTQYF.

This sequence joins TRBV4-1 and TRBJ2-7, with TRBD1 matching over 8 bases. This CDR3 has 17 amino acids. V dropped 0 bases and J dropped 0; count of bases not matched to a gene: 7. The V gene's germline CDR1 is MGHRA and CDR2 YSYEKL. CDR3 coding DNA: TGCGCCAGCAGCCAAGAACAGGGGGTTGGGGCCTCCTACGAGCAGTACTTC. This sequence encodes CASSQEQGVGASYEQYF.

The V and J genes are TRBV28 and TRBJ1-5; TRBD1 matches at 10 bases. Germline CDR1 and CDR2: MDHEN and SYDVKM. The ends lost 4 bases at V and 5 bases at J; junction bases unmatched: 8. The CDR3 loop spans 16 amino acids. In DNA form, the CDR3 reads TGTGCCAGCAGTTCCACCCGGGACAGGGGTGATCAGCCCCAGCATTTT. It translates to CASSSTRDRGDQPQHF.

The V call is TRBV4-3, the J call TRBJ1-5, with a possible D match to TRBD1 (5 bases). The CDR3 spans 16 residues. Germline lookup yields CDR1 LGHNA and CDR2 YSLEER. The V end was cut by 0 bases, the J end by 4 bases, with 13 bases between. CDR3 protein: CASSQDLRTLNQPQHF. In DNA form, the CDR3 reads TGCGCCAGCAGCCAAGATCTAAGGACACTTAATCAGCCCCAGCATTTT.

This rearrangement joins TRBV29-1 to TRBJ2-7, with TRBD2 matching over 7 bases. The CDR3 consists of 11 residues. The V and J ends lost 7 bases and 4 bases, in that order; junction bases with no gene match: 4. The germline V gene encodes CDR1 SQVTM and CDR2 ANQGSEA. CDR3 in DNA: TGCAGCGGGGTTAGCGGGTACGAGCAGTACTTC. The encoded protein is CSGVSGYEQYF.

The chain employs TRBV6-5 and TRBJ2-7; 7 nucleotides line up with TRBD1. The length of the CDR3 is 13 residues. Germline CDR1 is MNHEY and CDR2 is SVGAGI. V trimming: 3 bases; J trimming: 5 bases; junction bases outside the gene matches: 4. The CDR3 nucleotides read TGTGCCAGCAGTTATCAGGGGGTAGACGAGCAGTACTTC. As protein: CASSYQGVDEQYF.

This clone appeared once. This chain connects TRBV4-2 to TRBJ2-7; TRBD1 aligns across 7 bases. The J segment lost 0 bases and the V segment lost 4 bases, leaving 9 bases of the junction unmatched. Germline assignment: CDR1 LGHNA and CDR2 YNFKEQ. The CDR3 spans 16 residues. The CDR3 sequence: CASSPRQGAGSYEQYF. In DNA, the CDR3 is TGTGCCAGCAGCCCCCGACAGGGCGCGGGCTCCTACGAGCAGTACTTC.